The clone carrying this TCR beta chain is a singleton in its sample. These data originate in a study of blood T cell repertoires in COVID-19. The V segment lost 1 base and the J segment 6 bases; nucleotides outside the gene matches: 12. This CDR3 is 18 amino acids long. TCRdb's copy holds only in-frame clones and misses some; the assay was immunoSEQ multiplex PCR. The sample has 260,000 or so clones, roughly 84% seen once. This sequence originates from a human donor in a cohort sampled during active COVID-19. The material sequenced was peripheral blood. The genes are TRBV23-1 and TRBJ2-1; 10 bases match TRBD2. TRBV23-1 is classed as an ORF, of uncertain function. CDR3 DNA: TGCGCCAGCAGTCAATTGTTACTGTCTAGCGGGAGAATCAATGAGCAGTTCTTC. This encodes CASSQLLLSSGRINEQFF.